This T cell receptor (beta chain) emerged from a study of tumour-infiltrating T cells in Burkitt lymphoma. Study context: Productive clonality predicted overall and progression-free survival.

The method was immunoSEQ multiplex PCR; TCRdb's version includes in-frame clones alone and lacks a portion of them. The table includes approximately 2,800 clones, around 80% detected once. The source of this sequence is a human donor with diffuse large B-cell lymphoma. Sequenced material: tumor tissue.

CDR3 bases: TGTGCCAGCAGCTTCCCTGGGACAGAGCAGTTCTTC. Its protein is CASSFPGTEQFF. The gene calls are TRBV7-2 and TRBJ2-1, with D possibly TRBD1 on 6 matching bases. The V and J ends lost 3 bases and 10 bases respectively, with 10 bases between them. Germline V gene data show CDR1 as SGHTA and CDR2 as FQGNSA. This CDR3 has 12 amino acids.